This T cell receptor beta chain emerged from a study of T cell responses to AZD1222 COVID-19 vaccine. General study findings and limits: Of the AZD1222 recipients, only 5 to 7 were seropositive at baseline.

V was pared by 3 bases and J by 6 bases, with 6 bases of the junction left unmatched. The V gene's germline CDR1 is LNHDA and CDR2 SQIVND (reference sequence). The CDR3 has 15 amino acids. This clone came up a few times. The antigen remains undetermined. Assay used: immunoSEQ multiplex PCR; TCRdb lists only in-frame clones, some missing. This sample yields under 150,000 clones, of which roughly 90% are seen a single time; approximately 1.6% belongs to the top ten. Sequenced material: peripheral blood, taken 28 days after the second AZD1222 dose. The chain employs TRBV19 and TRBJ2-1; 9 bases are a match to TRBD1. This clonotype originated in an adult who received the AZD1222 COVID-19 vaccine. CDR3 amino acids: CASSIGTGYGNEQFF. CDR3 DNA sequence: TGTGCCAGTAGTATTGGGACAGGGTATGGCAATGAGCAGTTCTTC.